One T cell receptor (beta chain) is described in this entry. This specimen comes from a study of T cell changes during pregnancy in multiple sclerosis. Generated by immunoSEQ multiplex PCR, the TCRdb table keeps only in-frame clones and is missing some. The table includes fewer than 25,000 clones, around 84% detected once. The sequence was obtained from a female donor in good health, enrolled as a control in a pregnancy study. Here the sequenced sample was CD4+ T cells from peripheral blood mononuclear cells, taken in the second trimester of pregnancy.

CDR3 DNA sequence: TGTGCCAGCTCACCACCGCGGGGGGGCACTGAAGCTTTCTTT. It encodes CASSPPRGGTEAFF. The chain links TRBV18 to TRBJ1-1, with a possible D match to TRBD1 (5 bases). The CDR3 loop spans 14 amino acids. Germline V gene lookup returns CDR1 KGHSH and CDR2 LQKENI. Between the trimmed V and J ends, which lost 0 bases and 4 bases, there was a span of 9 bases. Based on the CDR3 plus reference TRBV18 and TRBJ1-1, the full variable domain is NAGVMQNPRHLVRRRGQEARLRCSPMKGHSHVYWYRQLPEEGLKFMVYLQKENIIDESGMPKERFSAEFPKEGPSILRIQQVVRGDSAAYFCASSPPRGGTEAFFGQGTRLTVV.